This T cell receptor beta chain was recovered during a study of T cells in Graves' hyperthyroidism and ophthalmopathy (dated by TCRdb to between 2018 and 2021). In the study overall: Peripheral blood was collected at initial diagnosis, before any treatment. TCR V-J signatures able to tell the groups apart were searched for in a discovery cohort of 90 to 100 patients, of whom about 40 had Graves' ophthalmopathy and 55 to 60 had stable Graves' hyperthyroidism. An independent validation cohort of under 20 hyperthyroidism patients and about 15 patients who later progressed to ophthalmopathy tested prospective prediction of ophthalmopathy. The 100 or so discovery patients were divided at random into training and test sets in a 7:3 ratio. In more than five Graves' hyperthyroidism patients, the study also compared T-cell repertoires from thyroid tissue with T-cell repertoires from blood. Following sampling, methimazole starting at 30 mg daily was given to hyperthyroidism patients, and high-dose intravenous methylprednisolone was given to ophthalmopathy patients. The paper reports TCR Vbeta CDR3 sequencing of approximately 140 peripheral blood samples: some 44 ophthalmopathy, fewer than 85 hyperthyroidism and approximately 17 progressor patients. The paper's findings and limits, for the study overall: In validation, progression to ophthalmopathy was predicted by the model with 70.59% sensitivity and around 75% specificity, a median of approximately 7.1 months before onset. Blood samples also contained most of the expanded thyroid clonotypes (frequency above 0.001), which suggests that blood repertoires may reflect thyroid immune responses. No statistical method was used to set the sample size in advance, and investigators knew the group allocation. In cross-validation, a model built on a 13 V-J signature told ophthalmopathy apart from stable hyperthyroidism with over 85% sensitivity and approximately 81% specificity, and in testing the same model reached 80%/75%.

Ophthalmopathy patients had moderately to severely active disease, with a Clinical Activity Score of 3 or more, a NOSPECS grade of 4 or more, and a disease duration of less than 3 months. The study excluded patients with uncontrolled infections, other autoimmune diseases, pregnancy or lactation. Diagnoses were established on the basis of clinical symptoms, serum thyroxine and TRAb, thyroid ultrasound, and orbital computed tomography. PBMCs were separated from under 11 ml of fresh peripheral blood using Ficoll-Paque density gradient centrifugation. Trizol reagent was used to extract total RNA, and RNA quality was then checked on an Agilent 2100 Bioanalyzer. TCR beta CDR3 regions were amplified from RNA transcripts. The TCR CDR3 was subjected to a first round of RT-PCR using the HTBI primer set and the Qiagen OneStep RT-PCR kit. Libraries were constructed in a second round of multiplex PCR, after which size selection and purification were performed. The libraries were sequenced on an Illumina HiSeq2000 using paired-end 100 bp reads. The authors processed their data as follows. Raw data were processed with SOAPnuke, discarding reads with adapters, uncalled bases, mean Phred below 15, or no exact constant-primer or identifier match. COPE v1.2.5 was used to merge the high-quality paired reads, and each unique nucleotide sequence was defined as a clonotype. MiTCR v1.1 was used to align the clonotypes against IMGT TRBV, TRBD and TRBJ reference segments. The analysis included only V-J combinations with a frequency above 0.0001, which together covered 99% to 99.2% of the repertoires. The TCS score was defined as the ratio of F50 (clonal expansion) to E x V (chaos), calculated using BLOSUM62-based TCRdist between CDR3 peptides within each V-J. Welch's t-statistics and random forest reduced around 510 V-J features to 10 to 15, which were used in a naive Bayes classifier (R e1071). The public reads were quality trimmed at Q25 with fastp and then assembled into clones with MiXCR by TCRdb, keeping productive beta chains. Entries are consolidated by CDR3 protein sequence, retaining the most common genes and DNA. TCRdb, rather than the study authors, made the V and J calls. The sample table shows about 400,000 distinct CDR3 sequences, and roughly 15% are seen once. Of the sample, around a fifth is held by the ten largest clones.

This clonotype has a count of ten or more. Its binding antigen is unknown. There are no base qualities to consult, and no much larger clone falls within one base. The CDR3 holds 16 amino acids from the cysteine to the phenylalanine. Here the CDR3 DNA is all that survives: 48 bases in frame from base 1. CDR1 and CDR2 were assigned from the germline V gene as SGHAT and FQNNGV. V loses 5 bases, J loses 0 bases, and the germline ends lie 14 bases apart. This sequence originates from a young woman with Graves' ophthalmopathy. Recombination joined TRBV11-2 with TRBJ2-1; no confident D gene assignment can be made. Sequencing was done on a sample of blood. The DNA reads as follows: TGTGCCAGCAGCCGCACCGGTTCCAGCTCCTACAATGAGCAGTTCTTC. It translates to CASSRTGSSSYNEQFF. Where the CDR3 stops, the reference TRBV11-2 and TRBJ2-1 genes take over; the full variable domain is EAGVAQSPRYKIIEKRQSVAFWCNPISGHATLYWYQQILGQGPKLLIQFQNNGVVDDSQLPKDRFSAERLKGVDSTLKIQPAKLEDSAVYLCASSRTGSSSYNEQFFGPGTRLTVL.